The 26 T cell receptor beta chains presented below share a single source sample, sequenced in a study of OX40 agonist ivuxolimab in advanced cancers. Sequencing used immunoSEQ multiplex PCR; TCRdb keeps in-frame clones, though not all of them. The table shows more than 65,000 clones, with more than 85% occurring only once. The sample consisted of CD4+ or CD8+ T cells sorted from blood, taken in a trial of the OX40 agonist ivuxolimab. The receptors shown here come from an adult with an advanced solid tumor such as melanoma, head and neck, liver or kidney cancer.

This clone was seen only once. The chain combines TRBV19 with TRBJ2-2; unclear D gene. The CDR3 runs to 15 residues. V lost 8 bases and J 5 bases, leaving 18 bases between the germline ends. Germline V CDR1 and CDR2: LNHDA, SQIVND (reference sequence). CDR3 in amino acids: CASYDLGPRTGELFF. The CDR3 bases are TGTGCCAGTTATGACCTGGGCCCACGTACCGGGGAGCTGTTTTTT. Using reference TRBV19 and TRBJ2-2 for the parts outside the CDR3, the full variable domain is DGGITQSPKYLFRKEGQNVTLSCEQNLNHDAMYWYRQDPGQGLRLIYYSQIVNDFQKGDIAEGYSVSREKKESFPLTVTSAQKNPTAFYLCASYDLGPRTGELFFGEGSRLTVL.

CDR3 in DNA: TGTGCCAGCAGCTTAGCGGGACTTATCGTGGGCTACACCTTC. It specifies CASSLAGLIVGYTF. The V gene is TRBV7-9, the J gene TRBJ1-2; tentatively, D is TRBD1 (5 bases). CDR3 length: 14 residues. Looked up from germline, CDR1 is SEHNR and CDR2 is FQNEAQ (reference sequence). Between the trimmed V and J ends, which lost 0 bases and 8 bases, there was a span of 13 bases.

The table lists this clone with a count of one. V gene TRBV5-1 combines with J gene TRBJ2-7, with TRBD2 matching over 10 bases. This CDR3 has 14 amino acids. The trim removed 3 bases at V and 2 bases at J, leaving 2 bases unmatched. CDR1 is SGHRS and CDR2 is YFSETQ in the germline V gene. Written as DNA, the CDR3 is TGCGCCAGCAGCTCCGGGACTAGCGCCTACGAGCAGTACTTC. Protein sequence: CASSSGTSAYEQYF.

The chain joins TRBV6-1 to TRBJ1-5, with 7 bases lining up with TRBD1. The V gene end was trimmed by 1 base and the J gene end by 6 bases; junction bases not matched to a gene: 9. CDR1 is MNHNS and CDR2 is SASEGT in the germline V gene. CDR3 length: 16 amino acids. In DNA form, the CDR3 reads TGTGCCAGCAGTGAAGATGTTTCAGGGGGGATTCAGCCCCAGCATTTT. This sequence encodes CASSEDVSGGIQPQHF.

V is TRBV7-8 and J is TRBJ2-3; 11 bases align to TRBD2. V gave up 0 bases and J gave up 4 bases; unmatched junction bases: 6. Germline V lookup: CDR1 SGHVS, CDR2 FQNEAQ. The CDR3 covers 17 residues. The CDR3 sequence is CASSLARPSGRPDTQYF. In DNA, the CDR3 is TGTGCCAGCAGCTTAGCAAGGCCTAGCGGGAGGCCAGATACGCAGTATTTT.

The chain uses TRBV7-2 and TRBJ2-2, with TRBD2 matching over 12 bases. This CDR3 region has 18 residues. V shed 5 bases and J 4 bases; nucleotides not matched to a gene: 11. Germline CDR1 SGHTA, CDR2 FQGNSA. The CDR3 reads CASSQMGLAGPFTGELFF. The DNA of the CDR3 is TGTGCCAGCAGCCAGATGGGACTAGCGGGCCCGTTCACCGGGGAGCTGTTTTTT.

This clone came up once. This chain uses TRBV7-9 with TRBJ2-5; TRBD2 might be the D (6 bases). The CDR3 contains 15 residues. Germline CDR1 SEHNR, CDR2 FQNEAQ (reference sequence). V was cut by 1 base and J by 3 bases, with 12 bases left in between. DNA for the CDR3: TGTGCCAGCAGCTTAGGTCGACTAGTGGAAGAGACCCAGTACTTC. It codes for CASSLGRLVEETQYF.

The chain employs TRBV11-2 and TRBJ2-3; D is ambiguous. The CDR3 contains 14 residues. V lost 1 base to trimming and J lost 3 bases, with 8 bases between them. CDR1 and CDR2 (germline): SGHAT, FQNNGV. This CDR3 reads CASSLVAPTDTQYF. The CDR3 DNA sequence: TGTGCCAGCAGCTTAGTGGCGCCTACAGATACGCAGTATTTT.

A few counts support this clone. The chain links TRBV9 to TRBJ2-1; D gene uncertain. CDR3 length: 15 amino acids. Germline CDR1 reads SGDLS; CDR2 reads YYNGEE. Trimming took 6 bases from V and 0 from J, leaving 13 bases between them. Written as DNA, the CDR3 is TGTGCCAGCACTCCTGTGTCGGGCTCCTACAATGAGCAGTTCTTC. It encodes CASTPVSGSYNEQFF. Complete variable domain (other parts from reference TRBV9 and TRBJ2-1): DSGVTQTPKHLITATGQRVTLRCSPRSGDLSVYWYQQSLDQGLQFLIQYYNGEERAKGNILERFSAQQFPDLHSELNLSSLELGDSALYFCASTPVSGSYNEQFFGPGTRLTVL.

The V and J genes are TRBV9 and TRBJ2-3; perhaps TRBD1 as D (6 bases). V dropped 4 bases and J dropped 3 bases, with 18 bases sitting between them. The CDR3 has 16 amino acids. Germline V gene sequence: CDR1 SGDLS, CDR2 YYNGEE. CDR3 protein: CASSPRWGPGTDTQYF. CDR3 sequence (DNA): TGTGCCAGCAGCCCTCGTTGGGGGCCTGGGACAGATACGCAGTATTTT. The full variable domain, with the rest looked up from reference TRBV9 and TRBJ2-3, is DSGVTQTPKHLITATGQRVTLRCSPRSGDLSVYWYQQSLDQGLQFLIQYYNGEERAKGNILERFSAQQFPDLHSELNLSSLELGDSALYFCASSPRWGPGTDTQYFGPGTRLTVL.

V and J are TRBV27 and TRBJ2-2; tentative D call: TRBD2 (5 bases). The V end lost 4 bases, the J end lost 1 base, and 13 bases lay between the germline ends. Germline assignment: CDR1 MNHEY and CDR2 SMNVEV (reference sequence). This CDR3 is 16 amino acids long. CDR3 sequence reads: CASSSYLRGNTGELFF. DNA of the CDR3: TGTGCCAGCAGTTCCTACTTACGGGGGAACACCGGGGAGCTGTTTTTT.

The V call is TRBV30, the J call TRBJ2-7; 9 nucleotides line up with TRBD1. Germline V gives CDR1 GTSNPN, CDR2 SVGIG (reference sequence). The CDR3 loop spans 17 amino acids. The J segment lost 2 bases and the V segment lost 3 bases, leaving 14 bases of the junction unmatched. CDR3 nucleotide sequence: TGTGCCTGGAGCGCTAGAGGGACAGGGAGAAGCGCCTACGAGCAGTACTTC. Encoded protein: CAWSARGTGRSAYEQYF.

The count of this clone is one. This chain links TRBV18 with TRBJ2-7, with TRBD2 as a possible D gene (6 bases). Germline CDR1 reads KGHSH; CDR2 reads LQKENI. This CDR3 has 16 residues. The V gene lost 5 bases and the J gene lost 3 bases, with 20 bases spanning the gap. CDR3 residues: CASSFSIGSSNYEQYF. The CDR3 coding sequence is TGTGCCAGCTCATTCAGTATCGGGAGCAGTAACTACGAGCAGTACTTC.

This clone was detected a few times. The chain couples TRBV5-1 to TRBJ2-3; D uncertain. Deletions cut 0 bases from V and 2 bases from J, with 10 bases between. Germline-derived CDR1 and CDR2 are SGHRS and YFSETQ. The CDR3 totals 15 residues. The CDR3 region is CASSLGEGNTDTQYF. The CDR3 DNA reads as TGCGCCAGCAGCTTGGGTGAAGGTAACACAGATACGCAGTATTTT.

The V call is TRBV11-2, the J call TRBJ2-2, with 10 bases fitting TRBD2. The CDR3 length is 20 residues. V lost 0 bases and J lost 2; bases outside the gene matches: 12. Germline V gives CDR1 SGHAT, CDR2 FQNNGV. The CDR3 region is CASSLDAPLAGEVNTGELFF. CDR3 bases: TGTGCCAGCAGCTTAGATGCCCCTCTAGCGGGGGAGGTTAACACCGGGGAGCTGTTTTTT.

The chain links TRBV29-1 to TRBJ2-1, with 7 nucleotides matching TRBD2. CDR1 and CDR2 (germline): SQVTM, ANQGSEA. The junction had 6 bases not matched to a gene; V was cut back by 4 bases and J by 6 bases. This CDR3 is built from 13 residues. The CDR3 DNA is TGCAGCGTTGGGGAGGGAAACACCAATGAGCAGTTCTTC. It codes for CSVGEGNTNEQFF.

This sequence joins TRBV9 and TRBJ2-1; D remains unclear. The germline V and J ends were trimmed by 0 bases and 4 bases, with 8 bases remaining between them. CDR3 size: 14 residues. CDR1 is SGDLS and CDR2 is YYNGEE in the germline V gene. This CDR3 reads CASSVEIRYNEQFF. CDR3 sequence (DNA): TGTGCCAGCAGCGTAGAGATCCGGTACAATGAGCAGTTCTTC.

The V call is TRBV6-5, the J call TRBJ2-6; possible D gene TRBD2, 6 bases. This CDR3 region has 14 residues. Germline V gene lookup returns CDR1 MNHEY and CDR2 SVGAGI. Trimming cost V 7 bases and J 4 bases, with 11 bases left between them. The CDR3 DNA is TGTGCCAGCACGCGGGGATACGGGGCCAACGTCCTGACTTTC. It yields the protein CASTRGYGANVLTF.

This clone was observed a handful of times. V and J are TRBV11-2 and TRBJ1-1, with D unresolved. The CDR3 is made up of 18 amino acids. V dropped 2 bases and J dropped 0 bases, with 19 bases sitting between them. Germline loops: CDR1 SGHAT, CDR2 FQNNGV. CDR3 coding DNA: TGTGCCAGCAGCTTAACGCAGACGAGACCGCGCATGAACACTGAAGCTTTCTTT. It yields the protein CASSLTQTRPRMNTEAFF. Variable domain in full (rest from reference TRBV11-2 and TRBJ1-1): EAGVAQSPRYKIIEKRQSVAFWCNPISGHATLYWYQQILGQGPKLLIQFQNNGVVDDSQLPKDRFSAERLKGVDSTLKIQPAKLEDSAVYLCASSLTQTRPRMNTEAFFGQGTRLTVV.

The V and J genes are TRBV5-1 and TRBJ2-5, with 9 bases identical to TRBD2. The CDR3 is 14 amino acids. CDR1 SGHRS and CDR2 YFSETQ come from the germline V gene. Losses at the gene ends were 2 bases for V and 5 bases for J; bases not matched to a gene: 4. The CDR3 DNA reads TGCGCCAGCAGCTTAGGGACTAGCAGGGAGACCCAGTACTTC. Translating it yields CASSLGTSRETQYF.

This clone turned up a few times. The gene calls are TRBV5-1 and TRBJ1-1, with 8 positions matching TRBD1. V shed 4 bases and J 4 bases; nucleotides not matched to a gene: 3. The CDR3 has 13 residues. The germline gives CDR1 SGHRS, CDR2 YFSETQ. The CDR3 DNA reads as TGCGCCAGCAGCGCCACAGGGGGCACTGAAGCTTTCTTT. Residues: CASSATGGTEAFF.

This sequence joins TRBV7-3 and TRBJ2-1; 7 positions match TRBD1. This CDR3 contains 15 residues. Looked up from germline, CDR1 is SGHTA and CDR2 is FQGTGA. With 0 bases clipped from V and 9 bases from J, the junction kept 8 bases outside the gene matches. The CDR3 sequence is CASSLTDRALGEQFF. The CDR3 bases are TGTGCCAGCAGCTTAACCGACAGGGCCCTGGGTGAGCAGTTCTTC.

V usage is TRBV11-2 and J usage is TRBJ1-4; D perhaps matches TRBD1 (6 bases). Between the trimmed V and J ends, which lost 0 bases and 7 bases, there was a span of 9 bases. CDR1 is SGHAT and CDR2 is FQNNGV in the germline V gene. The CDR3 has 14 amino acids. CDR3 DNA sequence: TGTGCCAGCAGCTTAGACTACAGGGTTGAAAAACTGTTTTTT. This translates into CASSLDYRVEKLFF.

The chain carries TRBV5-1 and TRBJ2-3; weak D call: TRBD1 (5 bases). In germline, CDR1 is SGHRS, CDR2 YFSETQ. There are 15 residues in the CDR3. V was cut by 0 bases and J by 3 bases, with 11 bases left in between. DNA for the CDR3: TGCGCCAGCAGCTTGGCCCCCGACAGAACAGATACGCAGTATTTT. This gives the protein CASSLAPDRTDTQYF.

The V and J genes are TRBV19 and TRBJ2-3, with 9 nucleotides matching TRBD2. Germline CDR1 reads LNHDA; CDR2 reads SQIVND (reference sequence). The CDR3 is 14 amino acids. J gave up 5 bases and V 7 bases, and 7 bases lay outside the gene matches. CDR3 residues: CASKIAGAGDTQYF. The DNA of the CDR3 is TGTGCCAGTAAGATAGCGGGAGCGGGAGATACGCAGTATTTT.

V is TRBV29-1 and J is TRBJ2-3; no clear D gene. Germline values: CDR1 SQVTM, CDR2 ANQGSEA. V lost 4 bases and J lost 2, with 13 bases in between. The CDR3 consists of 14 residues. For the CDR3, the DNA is TGCAGCGTTGGGTATGGGGTTCCCACAGATACGCAGTATTTT. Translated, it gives CSVGYGVPTDTQYF.